The TCR beta chain described here comes from a study of response to subunit inactivated influenza vaccine. General study points: It was the authors' suggestion that each seasonal influenza vaccination recruits few new T cells.

Only a few counts were recorded for this clonotype. What it binds is not known. Germline CDR1 and CDR2: SQVTM and ANQGSEA. The CDR3 is 14 residues long. V dropped 1 base and J dropped 0; count of bases not matched to a gene: 2. TCRdb fed the RT-PCR reads into MiXCR, producing one record per CDR3 protein. The table lists about 650,000 distinct CDR3 sequences, roughly 14% of them singletons, with around a tenth in the top ten. The gene calls are TRBV29-1 and TRBJ2-5; TRBD1 matches 7 bases. The receptor comes from a man between 50 and 59 years old who received an inactivated influenza vaccine. The sequencing used PBMCs from blood, collected about 12 days after vaccination. CDR3 bases: TGCAGCGTTGAAGGCAGGGGGTACCAAGAGACCCAGTACTTC. This translates into CSVEGRGYQETQYF.